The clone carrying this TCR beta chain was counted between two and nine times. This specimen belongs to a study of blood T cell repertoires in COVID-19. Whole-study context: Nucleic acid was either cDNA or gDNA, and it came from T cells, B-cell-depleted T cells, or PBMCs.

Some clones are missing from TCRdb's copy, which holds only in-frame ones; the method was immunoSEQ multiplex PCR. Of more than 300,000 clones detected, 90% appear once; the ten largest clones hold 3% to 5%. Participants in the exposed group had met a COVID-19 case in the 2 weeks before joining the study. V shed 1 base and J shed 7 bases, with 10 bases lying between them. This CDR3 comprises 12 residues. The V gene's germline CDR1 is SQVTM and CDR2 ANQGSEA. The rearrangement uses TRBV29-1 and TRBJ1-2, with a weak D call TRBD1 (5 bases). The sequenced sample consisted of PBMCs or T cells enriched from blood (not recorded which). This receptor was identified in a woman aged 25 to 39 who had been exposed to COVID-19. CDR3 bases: TGCAGCGTTGAAGGGCAGGGTGGTGGCTACACCTTC. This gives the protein CSVEGQGGGYTF.